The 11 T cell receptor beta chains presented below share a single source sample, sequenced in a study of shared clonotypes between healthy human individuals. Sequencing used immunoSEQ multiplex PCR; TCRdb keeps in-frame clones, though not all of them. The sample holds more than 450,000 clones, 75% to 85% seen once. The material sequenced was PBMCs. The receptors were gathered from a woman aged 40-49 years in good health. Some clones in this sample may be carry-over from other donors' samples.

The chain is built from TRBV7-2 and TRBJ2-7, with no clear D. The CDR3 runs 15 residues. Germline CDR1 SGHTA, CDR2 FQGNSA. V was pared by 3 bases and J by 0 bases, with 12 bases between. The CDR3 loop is CASSFDPGLSYEQYF. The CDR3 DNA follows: TGTGCCAGCAGCTTCGACCCGGGCCTCTCCTACGAGCAGTACTTC.

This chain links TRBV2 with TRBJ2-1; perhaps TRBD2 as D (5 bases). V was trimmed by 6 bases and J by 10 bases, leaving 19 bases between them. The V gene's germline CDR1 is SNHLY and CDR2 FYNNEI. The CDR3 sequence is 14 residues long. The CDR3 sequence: CASSPSWEWREQFF. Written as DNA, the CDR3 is TGTGCCAGCAGCCCGTCCTGGGAGTGGCGGGAGCAGTTCTTC.

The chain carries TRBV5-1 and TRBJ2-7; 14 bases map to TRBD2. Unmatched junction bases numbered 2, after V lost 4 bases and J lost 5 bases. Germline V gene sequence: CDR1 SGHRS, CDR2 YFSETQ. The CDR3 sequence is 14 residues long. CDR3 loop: CASSAGLAGDEQYF. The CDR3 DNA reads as TGCGCCAGCAGCGCGGGACTAGCGGGAGACGAGCAGTACTTC.

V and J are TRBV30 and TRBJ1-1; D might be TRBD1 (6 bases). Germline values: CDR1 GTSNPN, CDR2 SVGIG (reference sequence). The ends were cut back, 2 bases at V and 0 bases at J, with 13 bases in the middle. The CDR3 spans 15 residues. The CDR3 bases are TGTGCCTGGAGTACCGGACAGACCGTGAACACTGAAGCTTTCTTT. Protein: CAWSTGQTVNTEAFF.

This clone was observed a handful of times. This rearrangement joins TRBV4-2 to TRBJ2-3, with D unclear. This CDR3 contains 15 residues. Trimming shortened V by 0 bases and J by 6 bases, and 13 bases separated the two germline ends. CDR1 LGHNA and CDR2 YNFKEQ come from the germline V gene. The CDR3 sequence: CASSQDGEPADTQYF. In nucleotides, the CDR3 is TGTGCCAGCAGCCAAGATGGGGAACCTGCGGATACGCAGTATTTT.

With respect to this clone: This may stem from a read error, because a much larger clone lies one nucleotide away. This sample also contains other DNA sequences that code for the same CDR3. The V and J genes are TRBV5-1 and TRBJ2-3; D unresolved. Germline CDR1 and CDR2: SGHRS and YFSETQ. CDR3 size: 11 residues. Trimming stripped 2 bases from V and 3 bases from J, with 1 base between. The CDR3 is CASSFTDTQYF. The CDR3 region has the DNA TGCGCCAGCAGCTTTACAGATACGCAGTATTTT.

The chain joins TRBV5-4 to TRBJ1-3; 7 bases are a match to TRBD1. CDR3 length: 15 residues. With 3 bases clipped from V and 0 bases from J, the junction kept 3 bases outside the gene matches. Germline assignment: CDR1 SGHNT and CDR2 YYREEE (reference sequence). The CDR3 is CASSSGTDSGNTIYF. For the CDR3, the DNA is TGTGCCAGCAGCTCAGGGACAGACTCTGGAAACACCATATATTTT.

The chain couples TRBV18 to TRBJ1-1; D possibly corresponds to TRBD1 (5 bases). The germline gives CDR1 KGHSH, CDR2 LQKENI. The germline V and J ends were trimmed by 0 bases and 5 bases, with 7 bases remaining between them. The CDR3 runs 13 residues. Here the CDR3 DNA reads TGTGCCAGCTCACCACCGGGGGGAACTGAAGCTTTCTTT. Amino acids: CASSPPGGTEAFF.

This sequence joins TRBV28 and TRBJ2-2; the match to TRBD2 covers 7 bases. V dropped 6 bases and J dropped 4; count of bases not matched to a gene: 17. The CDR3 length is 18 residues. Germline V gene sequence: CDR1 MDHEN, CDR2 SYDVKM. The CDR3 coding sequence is TGTGCCAGCAGGCTAGCGTTAATGGGGAGGGCCGGCACCGGGGAGCTGTTTTTT. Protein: CASRLALMGRAGTGELFF.

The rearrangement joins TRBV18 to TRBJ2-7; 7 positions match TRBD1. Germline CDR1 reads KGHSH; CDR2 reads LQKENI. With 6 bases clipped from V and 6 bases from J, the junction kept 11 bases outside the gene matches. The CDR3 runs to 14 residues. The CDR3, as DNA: TGTGCCAGCTCCCCGGTCACAGGGGATCGCGAGCAGTACTTC. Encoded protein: CASSPVTGDREQYF.

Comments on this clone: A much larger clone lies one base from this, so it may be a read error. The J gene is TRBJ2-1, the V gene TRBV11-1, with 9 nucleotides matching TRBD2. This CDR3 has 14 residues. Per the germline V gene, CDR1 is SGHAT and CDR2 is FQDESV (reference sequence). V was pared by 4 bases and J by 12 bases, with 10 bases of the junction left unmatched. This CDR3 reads CASSSWIAGAVQFF. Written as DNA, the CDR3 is TGTGCCAGCAGCTCCTGGATAGCGGGAGCGGTGCAGTTCTTC.